The 8 T cell receptor beta chains below all came from one sample that was sequenced in a study of blood T cells in healthy people across ages. Together with a sample-barcoded 5' primer, a J-beta primer mix was included in a second PCR lasting about 7 to 11 cycles. TCRdb re-analysed the 5' RACE reads in MiXCR, keeping a single row per CDR3 protein. The sample includes 650,000 to 950,000 distinct CDR3 sequences, approximately 44% of them seen just once. Material: blood. The receptors derive from a man in his sixties in good health.

The chain combines TRBV6-5 with TRBJ2-7; TRBD1 agrees at 7 bases. J lost 4 bases, V lost 6 bases, and 9 bases had no gene match. The CDR3 covers 14 residues. The germline CDR1 and CDR2 sequences are MNHEY and SVGAGI. The CDR3 loop reads CASSLNRGQYEQYF. CDR3 in DNA: TGTGCCAGCAGCTTAAACAGGGGCCAGTACGAGCAGTACTTC.

The gene calls are TRBV6-5 and TRBJ1-5, with a weak D call TRBD1 (6 bases). V was cut by 6 bases and J by 3 bases, with 9 bases left in between. The germline CDR1 and CDR2 sequences are MNHEY and SVGAGI. The CDR3 is 13 residues long. CDR3 DNA sequence: TGTGCCAGCAGGGGACACTTCAATCAGCCCCAGCATTTT. Translation: CASRGHFNQPQHF.

This clonotype was counted ten times or more. At one end the junction does not follow the germline gene, possibly because of a read error. The CDR3 here is CASSLAGGRETQYF. CDR3 sequence (DNA): TGTGCCAGCAGTTTAGCGGGGGGCCGGGAGACCCAGTACTTC. The rearrangement links TRBV7-2 to TRBJ2-5; TRBD2 matches 10 bases. This CDR3 has 14 amino acids. CDR1 SGHTA and CDR2 FQGNSA come from the germline V gene.

Ten or more counts support this clonotype. The V and J genes are TRBV6-2 or TRBV6-3 and TRBJ2-1, with 11 bases fitting TRBD2. CDR1 and CDR2 (germline): MNHEY, SVGEGT. The CDR3 totals 17 residues. After removal of 0 bases from V and 4 bases from J, the junction contained 5 bases not matched to a gene. The CDR3 sequence: CASSYSGTSGVYNEQFF. The CDR3 nucleotides are TGTGCCAGCAGTTACTCGGGGACTAGCGGAGTATACAATGAGCAGTTCTTC.

This clonotype was found many times. V gene TRBV7-2 combines with J gene TRBJ2-5; TRBD2 agrees at 16 bases. CDR1 and CDR2 (germline): SGHTA, FQGNSA. Trimming removed 1 base from V and 7 bases from J; junction bases left unmatched: 6. The CDR3 has 17 residues. CDR3 sequence: CASSLVGLAGGHRTQYF. In DNA, the CDR3 is TGTGCCAGCAGCTTAGTGGGACTAGCGGGGGGGCACCGGACCCAGTACTTC.

The chain uses TRBV29-1 and TRBJ2-7; 8 bases fit TRBD2. Looked up from germline, CDR1 is SQVTM and CDR2 is ANQGSEA. V lost 5 bases and J lost 0; bases outside the gene matches: 6. The CDR3 covers 14 residues. CDR3 region: CSVLKRGSSYEQYF. The CDR3 DNA reads TGCAGCGTTTTAAAGCGGGGGTCCTCCTACGAGCAGTACTTC.

On this clonotype: A read error may explain this, as a much larger clone is one base away. The genes are TRBV7-8 and TRBJ2-5; 10 bases match TRBD2. In germline, CDR1 is SGHVS, CDR2 FQNEAQ. The CDR3 runs 16 residues. The CDR3 region has the DNA TGTGCCATCAGCGTATGGACTAGCGGAAAACAAGAGACCCAGTACTTC. As protein: CAISVWTSGKQETQYF.

This chain connects TRBV28 to TRBJ1-2; maybe TRBD1 (6 bases). The V gene's germline CDR1 is MDHEN and CDR2 SYDVKM. This CDR3 contains 13 residues. V was trimmed by 7 bases and J by 6 bases, leaving 15 bases between them. CDR3 sequence reads: CASTYSGAHGYTF. The CDR3 DNA reads TGTGCCAGCACCTACTCGGGGGCCCATGGCTACACCTTC.